One sample yielded the 17 T cell receptor beta chains listed below, sequenced in a study of shared clonotypes between healthy human individuals. The repertoire was sequenced with immunoSEQ multiplex PCR; TCRdb's copy has only in-frame clones and lacks some. In the table there are fewer than 1 million clones, about 96% of which are singletons. Only CD45RO-negative cells positively selected for CCR7 counted as naive CD8 cells, so terminally differentiated effector memory CD45RA+ cells were excluded. Input material: naive CD8+ T cells sorted from blood. Every receptor here comes from a man in his thirties or forties in good health.

V is TRBV5-4 and J is TRBJ2-5; D unresolved. CDR3 length: 14 residues. Germline V CDR1 and CDR2: SGHNT, YYREEE (reference sequence). Trimming shortened V by 2 bases and J by 4 bases, and 12 bases separated the two germline ends. CDR3: CASSFFPGPETQYF. The CDR3 DNA reads as TGTGCCAGCAGCTTTTTTCCGGGCCCAGAGACCCAGTACTTC.

In its sample, this clone was seen a few times. The gene calls are TRBV18 and TRBJ2-7, with 8 bases that match TRBD2. V shed 3 bases, J shed 1 base, and the junction held 17 bases outside the gene matches. CDR3 length equals 19 residues. CDR1 and CDR2 from the germline V gene are KGHSH and LQKENI. CDR3 residues: CASSPGLSGSSSNSYEQYF. The CDR3 coding sequence is TGTGCCAGCTCACCTGGCTTGAGCGGGAGTTCTTCTAATTCCTACGAGCAGTACTTC. The entire variable domain, with the rest obtained from reference TRBV18 and TRBJ2-7, is as follows: NAGVMQNPRHLVRRRGQEARLRCSPMKGHSHVYWYRQLPEEGLKFMVYLQKENIIDESGMPKERFSAEFPKEGPSILRIQQVVRGDSAAYFCASSPGLSGSSSNSYEQYFGPGTRLTVT.

A single count supports this clone. This chain joins TRBV14 and TRBJ1-4; no firm D call. V gave up 3 bases and J gave up 7 bases, with 15 bases separating them. The CDR3 contains 15 residues. Germline CDR1 SGHDN, CDR2 FVKESK. The CDR3 here is CASSHLRVPTEKLFF. CDR3 sequence (DNA): TGTGCCAGCAGCCATCTACGGGTCCCGACTGAAAAACTGTTTTTT.

The chain joins TRBV7-9 to TRBJ1-2, with unresolved D. This CDR3 has 13 residues. From germline, CDR1 is SEHNR and CDR2 FQNEAQ (reference sequence). Trimming pared 5 bases from V and 4 bases from J, leaving 11 bases between. CDR3 residues: CASSIVGRYGYTF. CDR3 DNA: TGTGCCAGCAGCATAGTGGGCCGCTATGGCTACACCTTC.

The V call is TRBV19, the J call TRBJ1-1, with D unclear. The length of the CDR3 is 14 residues. V lost 5 bases and J 5 bases, leaving 15 bases between the germline ends. CDR1 is LNHDA, CDR2 SQIVND, per germline (reference sequence). DNA for the CDR3: TGTGCCAGTAGTGCAAGGTTGGGGATGACTGAAGCTTTCTTT. As protein: CASSARLGMTEAFF.

The gene calls are TRBV7-2 and TRBJ2-7; 8 nucleotides line up with TRBD1. This CDR3 contains 15 residues. J was trimmed by 3 bases and V by 5 bases; bases with no gene match: 9. Germline V gene lookup returns CDR1 SGHTA and CDR2 FQGNSA. The CDR3 nucleotides are TGTGCCAGCAGCCCGCCGGAGACAGGGGACTACGAGCAGTACTTC. Residues: CASSPPETGDYEQYF.

The chain employs TRBV7-9 and TRBJ2-1, with a tentative D call TRBD2 (6 bases). Germline-derived CDR1 and CDR2 are SEHNR and FQNEAQ (reference sequence). The ends were cut back, 0 bases at V and 10 bases at J, with 16 bases in the middle. The CDR3 sequence is 15 residues long. CDR3 residues: CASSLARLGLREQFF. CDR3 in DNA: TGTGCCAGCAGCTTAGCCAGACTAGGGCTCAGGGAGCAGTTCTTC.

This chain connects TRBV2 to TRBJ1-4; D gene unclear. The CDR3 totals 13 residues. Per germline, CDR1 SNHLY and CDR2 FYNNEI. The V and J ends lost 1 base and 10 bases respectively, with 10 bases between them. The CDR3 DNA reads TGTGCCAGCAGTGAAGGTCAGGCAGGAAAACTGTTTTTT. Encoded protein: CASSEGQAGKLFF.

Concerning this clone: Other DNA sequences of this sample code for an identical CDR3. The genes are TRBV7-9 and TRBJ2-7, with 11 bases fitting TRBD2. Trimming took 5 bases from V and 0 from J; bases not matched to a gene: 3. The germline CDR1 and CDR2 sequences are SEHNR and FQNEAQ (reference sequence). This CDR3 spans 15 amino acids. CDR3 loop: CASSPGLAASYEQYF. DNA of the CDR3: TGTGCCAGCAGCCCGGGACTAGCGGCCTCCTACGAGCAGTACTTC. Full variable domain (remainder filled in from reference TRBV7-9 and TRBJ2-7): DTGVSQNPRHKITKRGQNVTFRCDPISEHNRLYWYRQTLGQGPEFLTYFQNEAQLEKSRLLSDRFSAERPKGSFSTLEIQRTEQGDSAMYLCASSPGLAASYEQYFGPGTRLTVT.

This clone was counted a single time. CDR3 in amino acids: CASSLTQEEISYEQYF. The CDR3 DNA follows: TGTGCCAGCAGTTTAACGCAGGAGGAGATCTCCTACGAGCAGTACTTC. This rearrangement joins TRBV27 to TRBJ2-7, with D tentatively TRBD2 (5 bases). The germline V gene has CDR1 MNHEY and CDR2 SMNVEV (reference sequence). CDR3 length equals 16 residues. V was trimmed by 2 bases and J by 0 bases, leaving 14 bases between them.

The rearrangement uses TRBV5-8 and TRBJ2-7; D unresolved. The CDR3 loop spans 11 amino acids. Looked up from germline, CDR1 is SGHTS and CDR2 is YDEGEE. Trimming pared 4 bases from V and 6 bases from J, leaving 8 bases between. In DNA, the CDR3 is TGTGCCAGCAGCGGAAAGTCCGAGCAGTACTTC. It translates to CASSGKSEQYF.

This chain uses TRBV6-1 with TRBJ2-5; tentative D call: TRBD2 (5 bases). The CDR3 spans 15 residues. From germline, CDR1 is MNHNS and CDR2 SASEGT. Between the trimmed V and J ends, which lost 10 bases and 3 bases, there was a span of 21 bases. For the CDR3, the DNA is TGTGCCATTATTAGCGCCCCGTTCTCAGAAGAGACCCAGTACTTC. It is translated as CAIISAPFSEETQYF.

The genes are TRBV5-5 and TRBJ1-6; perhaps TRBD1 as D (5 bases). Germline loops: CDR1 SGHKS, CDR2 YYEKEE (reference sequence). The CDR3 extends over 15 amino acids. Trimming cost V 1 base and J 7 bases, with 12 bases left between them. The CDR3 loop reads CASSLRGARNSPLHF. The CDR3 bases are TGTGCCAGCAGCTTGCGCGGGGCGCGGAATTCACCCCTCCACTTT.

The chain is built from TRBV5-4 and TRBJ2-5; possibly TRBD1 or TRBD2 for D (5 bases each). V shed 6 bases and J shed 4 bases, with 13 bases lying between them. The CDR3 is 13 residues long. Germline CDR1 SGHNT, CDR2 YYREEE (reference sequence). The CDR3, as DNA: TGTGCCAGCACCCAGGGTGCGGGAGAGACCCAGTACTTC. Residues: CASTQGAGETQYF. The whole variable domain, remainder taken from reference TRBV5-4 and TRBJ2-5, is ETGVTQSPTHLIKTRGQQVTLRCSSQSGHNTVSWYQQALGQGPQFIFQYYREEENGRGNFPPRFSGLQFPNYSSELNVNALELDDSALYLCASTQGAGETQYFGPGTRLLVL.

The chain recombines TRBV7-9 with TRBJ2-7; TRBD2 might be the D (5 bases). Germline V gene sequence: CDR1 SEHNR, CDR2 FQNEAQ (reference sequence). The CDR3 loop spans 15 amino acids. V was trimmed by 6 bases and J by 5 bases, leaving 20 bases between them. Here the CDR3 reads CASRPDSLHRNEQYF. The CDR3 DNA reads as TGTGCCAGCAGGCCGGACTCGCTCCACCGAAACGAGCAGTACTTC.

The genes are TRBV5-1 and TRBJ2-7, with D perhaps matching TRBD2 (5 bases). The CDR3 has 14 amino acids. V was cut by 0 bases and J by 0 bases, with 7 bases left in between. Germline CDR1 is SGHRS and CDR2 is YFSETQ. The CDR3 sequence: CASSLVAISYEQYF. In DNA form, the CDR3 reads TGCGCCAGCAGCTTGGTAGCGATCTCCTACGAGCAGTACTTC.

This chain joins TRBV5-4 and TRBJ1-1; no clear D gene. Germline CDR1 reads SGHNT; CDR2 reads YYREEE (reference sequence). The CDR3 contains 13 residues. V was trimmed by 3 bases and J by 4 bases, leaving 10 bases between them. The CDR3 nucleotides are TGTGCCAGCAGCTCTTCGGGGAGCACTGAAGCTTTCTTT. Protein: CASSSSGSTEAFF.